The rows below give T cell receptor beta chains drawn from one sample of a study of T cells in localized non-small cell lung cancer. The repertoire was sequenced with immunoSEQ multiplex PCR; TCRdb's copy has only in-frame clones and lacks some. This table has about 72,000 clones, roughly 86% appearing once. The sequenced sample was peripheral blood, obtained before any cancer treatment. The source is a female donor aged 60 or older with stage I lung adenocarcinoma. The conserved cysteine and the conserved F or W are not part of the CDR3 here. Fields, in order: D gene, J gene, V gene, CDR3 protein. A D gene is named only where the DNA matches it firmly.

TRBD2 | TRBJ2-1 | TRBV30 | AWSAGVANEQF
- | TRBJ1-4 | TRBV6-5 | ASSYVQGEKLF
TRBD1 | TRBJ2-5 | TRBV10-3 | AISGERRGYETQY
- | TRBJ2-1 | TRBV11-2 | ASSLVGTRTSYNEQF
TRBD2 | TRBJ2-7 | TRBV18 | ASSRGEGQGVSYEQY
- | TRBJ2-1 | TRBV5-4 | ASSWGGGRDEQF
- | TRBJ1-1 | TRBV7-9 | ASSSDQMNTEAF
TRBD2 | TRBJ2-5 | TRBV9 | ASSLGLAGAQETQY
- | TRBJ2-3 | TRBV5-1 | ASSLVSTSTDTQY
TRBD1 | TRBJ1-4 | TRBV18 | ASSPTGLTNEKLF
- | TRBJ1-2 | TRBV7-9 | ASSFDGFYGYT
- | TRBJ2-1 | TRBV6-1 | ASTSGFINEQF
- | TRBJ2-1 | TRBV5-6 | ASSFRVARNEQF
- | TRBJ2-5 | TRBV7-9 | ASSLRGTGSSETQY
TRBD1 | TRBJ1-5 | TRBV2 | ASSARQGNQPQH
- | TRBJ2-3 | TRBV11-3 | ASSLGETSTDTQY
TRBD1 | TRBJ2-1 | TRBV7-8 | ASSFQQGIDNEQF
TRBD1 | TRBJ2-1 | TRBV19 | ASSIDGTGPTNEQF
TRBD2 | TRBJ2-3 | TRBV4-2 | ASSPSGETDTQY
- | TRBJ2-7 | TRBV5-1 | ASSPVAGPSYEQY
- | TRBJ1-3 | TRBV2 | ASSETSSGNTIY
- | TRBJ1-5 | TRBV19 | ASSTGLGNQPQH
- | TRBJ1-2 | TRBV9 | ASSGGTALDYGYT
- | TRBJ1-1 | TRBV5-4 | ASSLGGRGSEAF
TRBD1 | TRBJ1-2 | TRBV7-2 | ASSLGQTNYGYT
TRBD1 | TRBJ2-7 | TRBV18 | ASSPQLETGGEQY
- | TRBJ1-3 | TRBV5-1 | ASSLVAQFSGNTIY
- | TRBJ1-1 | TRBV7-8 | ASSLGVAEAF
TRBD2 | TRBJ2-3 | TRBV10-3 | AISDSGGADTQY
- | TRBJ1-2 | TRBV5-4 | ASSVGNYGYT